These 16 T cell receptor beta chains were all obtained from the same sample, sequenced in a study of neurological immune-mediated disorders. TCRdb reanalysed the 5' RACE reads using MiXCR and keeps one entry per CDR3 protein. This table holds around 20,000 distinct CDR3 sequences, about 15% found once. Sequencing was carried out using CD4+ T cells from blood. All receptors derive from a woman between 55 and 75 years old with HTLV-1-associated myelopathy (HAM/TSP).

J is TRBJ2-7 and V is TRBV7-2, with D perhaps given as TRBD1 or TRBD2 (5 bases each). Germline V gene sequence: CDR1 SGHTA, CDR2 FQGNSA. The CDR3 contains 15 residues. Trimming took 4 bases from V and 3 from J, leaving 16 bases between them. CDR3 amino acids: CASSSLGDGFYEQYF. CDR3 DNA sequence: TGTGCCAGCAGCTCATTGGGGGACGGTTTCTACGAGCAGTACTTC.

This clonotype was seen at least ten times. V gene TRBV5-1 combines with J gene TRBJ2-5, with D possibly matching TRBD1 (6 bases). The CDR3 length is 16 residues. Germline V CDR1 and CDR2: SGHRS, YFSETQ. V was trimmed by 4 bases and J by 1 base, leaving 17 bases between them. The CDR3 coding sequence is TGCGCCAGCAGCCCGGACTCAAGGGGGTTCCAAGAGACCCAGTACTTC. Protein product: CASSPDSRGFQETQYF.

This clonotype was counted many times. This chain links TRBV7-2 with TRBJ1-1; unclear D gene. Trimming took off 3 bases at V and 1 base at J, with 6 bases between the two ends. The CDR3 is 13 amino acids. Germline CDR1 reads SGHTA; CDR2 reads FQGNSA. The DNA for the CDR3 is TGTGCCAGCAGCTTCGGGAAGAACACTGAAGCTTTCTTT. This translates into CASSFGKNTEAFF. Filled out from reference TRBV7-2 and TRBJ1-1, the complete variable domain reads GAGVSQSPSNKVTEKGKDVELRCDPISGHTALYWYRQSLGQGLEFLIYFQGNSAPDKSGLPSDRFSAERTGGSVSTLTIQRTQQEDSAVYLCASSFGKNTEAFFGQGTRLTVV.

This clonotype was detected ten times or more. The chain combines TRBV7-9 with TRBJ2-2; D is uncertain. Between the trimmed V and J ends, which lost 1 base and 0 bases, there was a span of 9 bases. In germline, CDR1 is SEHNR, CDR2 FQNEAQ (reference sequence). The CDR3 loop spans 16 amino acids. As DNA, the CDR3 is TGTGCCAGCAGCTTAGTCTCCGGGTCGAACACCGGGGAGCTGTTTTTT. Translating it yields CASSLVSGSNTGELFF.

This clonotype was observed a few times. The chain carries TRBV15 and TRBJ2-5, with 14 positions matching TRBD2. The V and J ends lost 4 bases and 9 bases, in that order; junction bases with no gene match: 4. This CDR3 has 14 amino acids. Germline V gene sequence: CDR1 LNHNV, CDR2 YYDKDF (reference sequence). CDR3 nucleotides: TGTGCCACCAGCAAAGGGACTAGCGGGAGCGCCCAGTACTTC. As protein: CATSKGTSGSAQYF.

In this sample, this clonotype turned up many times. V gene TRBV5-1 combines with J gene TRBJ2-3; the match to TRBD2 covers 15 bases. The CDR3 is 16 residues long. V lost 5 bases, J lost 3 bases, and 4 bases stayed unmatched. Germline V gives CDR1 SGHRS, CDR2 YFSETQ. Here the CDR3 reads CASSYGLAGGTDTQYF. In DNA form, the CDR3 reads TGCGCCAGCAGTTACGGACTAGCGGGAGGGACAGATACGCAGTATTTT.

This clonotype was seen many times. In DNA form, the CDR3 reads TGCGCCAGCAGCCGCTCGGGGGGAAAACTGTTTTTT. Amino acid sequence: CASSRSGGKLFF. This chain joins TRBV4-3 and TRBJ1-4, with D possibly being TRBD1 (5 bases). Trimming cost V 4 bases and J 10 bases, with 10 bases left between them. The germline gives CDR1 LGHNA, CDR2 YSLEER. This CDR3 has 12 residues.

The table lists this clonotype with many counts. The gene calls are TRBV15 and TRBJ2-5; no definite D call. Germline CDR1 reads LNHNV; CDR2 reads YYDKDF (reference sequence). The CDR3 consists of 13 residues. V lost 0 bases to trimming and J lost 1 base, with 3 bases between them. CDR3 region: CATSRDSQETQYF. The CDR3 DNA reads as TGTGCCACCAGCAGAGATAGCCAAGAGACCCAGTACTTC.

CDR3 sequence reads: CSASPSSGNTDTQYF. As DNA, the CDR3 is TGCAGTGCTAGCCCCTCTAGCGGGAACACAGATACGCAGTATTTT. The chain has TRBV20-1 and TRBJ2-3; 9 positions match TRBD2. V shed 3 bases and J 2 bases; nucleotides not matched to a gene: 6. CDR1 and CDR2 (germline): DFQATT, SNEGSKA (reference sequence). The CDR3 length is 15 residues.

The sample holds many counts of this clonotype. V is TRBV7-2 and J is TRBJ1-5, with TRBD1 matching over 9 bases. Germline V lookup: CDR1 SGHTA, CDR2 FQGNSA. The V gene end was trimmed by 1 base and the J gene end by 7 bases; junction bases not matched to a gene: 8. There are 16 residues in the CDR3. This CDR3 is CASSLVYRGLGQPQHF. DNA of the CDR3: TGTGCCAGCAGCTTAGTATACAGGGGGCTAGGACAGCCCCAGCATTTT.

This clonotype was recorded at least ten times. Since a much larger clone is just one base distant, this may be a read error. The chain employs TRBV5-6 and TRBJ1-6; D is unclear. This CDR3 comprises 15 residues. Germline CDR1 SGHDT, CDR2 YYEEEE. The V and J ends lost 2 bases and 2 bases respectively, with 8 bases between them. CDR3 nucleotide sequence: TGTGCCAGCAGCTTACAGACCGCCTATAATTCACCCCTCCACTTT. This translates into CASSLQTAYNSPLHF. The full variable domain, with the rest looked up from reference TRBV5-6 and TRBJ1-6, is DAGVTQSPTHLIKTRGQQVTLRCSPKSGHDTVSWYQQALGQGPQFIFQYYEEEERQRGNFPDRFSGHQFPNYSSELNVNALLLGDSALYLCASSLQTAYNSPLHFGNGTRLTVT.

This clonotype was counted many times. This chain uses TRBV5-6 with TRBJ2-7, with D perhaps assigned TRBD1 or TRBD2 (6 bases each). Trimming left V 4 bases short and J 7 bases short, with 15 bases between. Per the germline V gene, CDR1 is SGHDT and CDR2 is YYEEEE. CDR3 length: 13 residues. The DNA of the CDR3 is TGTGCCAGCAGCGAAGCGGGTAGGGGGGAGCAGTACTTC. This gives the protein CASSEAGRGEQYF.

This clonotype qualifies as medium-sized. J is TRBJ1-1 and V is TRBV5-1; D remains ambiguous. Trimming removed 0 bases at V and 1 base at J, with 10 bases between. Germline V gene data show CDR1 as SGHRS and CDR2 as YFSETQ. The CDR3 is 15 amino acids. CDR3 amino acids: CASSLEGRRNTEAFF. The CDR3 nucleotides read TGCGCCAGCAGCTTGGAGGGCAGAAGGAACACTGAAGCTTTCTTT.

In its sample, this clonotype ranks as medium-sized (0.01 to 0.1%). CDR3 amino acids: CASSRGTGSGNTIYF. The CDR3 DNA reads TGTGCCAGCAGCCGAGGGACAGGGTCTGGAAACACCATATATTTT. V and J are TRBV3-1 and TRBJ1-3, with 9 bases lining up with TRBD1. With 4 bases clipped from V and 1 base from J, the junction kept 2 bases outside the gene matches. This CDR3 contains 15 residues. Per germline, CDR1 LGHDT and CDR2 YNNKEL (reference sequence).

This clonotype was seen at least ten times. This chain connects TRBV20-1 to TRBJ1-2, with TRBD1 identical over 7 bases. V was clipped by 0 bases and J by 8 bases; unmatched bases: 15. The CDR3 spans 16 residues. CDR1 DFQATT and CDR2 SNEGSKA come from the germline V gene (reference sequence). CDR3 sequence (DNA): TGCAGTGCTAGAGATGGGAGGGGGCTCGGGGTACGAGGCTACACCTTC. This codes for CSARDGRGLGVRGYTF.

This clonotype was seen ten or more times. This chain joins TRBV5-1 and TRBJ1-4; possibly TRBD1 for D (5 bases). The ends were cut back, 1 base at V and 4 bases at J, with 14 bases in the middle. Germline V gene lookup returns CDR1 SGHRS and CDR2 YFSETQ. The CDR3 has 16 amino acids. The CDR3 nucleotides read TGCGCCAGCAGCTTGCCCCTCGGGGGAGGTAATGAAAAACTGTTTTTT. Translating it yields CASSLPLGGGNEKLFF.